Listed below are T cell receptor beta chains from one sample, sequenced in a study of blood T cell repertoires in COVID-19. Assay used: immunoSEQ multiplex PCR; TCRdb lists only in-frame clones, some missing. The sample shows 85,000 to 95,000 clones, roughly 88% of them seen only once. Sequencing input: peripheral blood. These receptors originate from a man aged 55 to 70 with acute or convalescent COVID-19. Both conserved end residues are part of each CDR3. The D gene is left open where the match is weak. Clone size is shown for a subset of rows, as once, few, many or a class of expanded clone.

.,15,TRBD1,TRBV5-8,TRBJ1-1,TGTGCCAGCAGCCTGCGGACAGGGAGGACCACTGAAGCTTTCTTT,CASSLRTGRTTEAFF
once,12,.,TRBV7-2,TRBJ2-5,TGTGCCAGCAGCCCGGGGGAAGCGACCCAGTACTTC,CASSPGEATQYF
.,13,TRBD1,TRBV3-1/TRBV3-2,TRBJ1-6,TGTGCCAGTTCGACAGGGAGGAGTTCACCCCTCCACTTT,CASSTGRSSPLHF
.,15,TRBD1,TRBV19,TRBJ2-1,TGTGCCAGTGCACCGGACAGGGGGATATACAATGAGCAGTTCTTC,CASAPDRGIYNEQFF
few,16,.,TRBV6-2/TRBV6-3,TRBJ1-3,TGTGCCAGCAGTTACTTCGGGGGGCTCTCTGGAAACACCATATATTTT,CASSYFGGLSGNTIYF
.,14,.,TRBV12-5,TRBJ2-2,TGTGCTAGTGGTACGGAGGTAAACACCGGGGAGCTGTTTTTT,CASGTEVNTGELFF
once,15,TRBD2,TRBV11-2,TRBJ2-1,TGTGCCAGCAGCTTAGACCGGGACTACTACAATGAGCAGTTCTTC,CASSLDRDYYNEQFF
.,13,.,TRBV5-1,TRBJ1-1,TGCGCCAGCAGCCGCGCAGGCAACACTGAAGCTTTCTTT,CASSRAGNTEAFF
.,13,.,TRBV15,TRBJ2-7,TGTGCCACCAGCAGAGACCAACTCGAGTTACGGTACTTC,CATSRDQLELRYF
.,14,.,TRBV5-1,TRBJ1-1,TGCGCCAGCAGCTTGCAGGGGCAGAACACTGAAGCTTTCTTT,CASSLQGQNTEAFF
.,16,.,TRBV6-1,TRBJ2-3,TGTGCCAGCAGTGACCTACGGCAGGCACGCACAGATACGCAGTATTTT,CASSDLRQARTDTQYF
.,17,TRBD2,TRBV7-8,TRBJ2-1,TGTGCCAGCAGCTTAGCCCTAGGACTAGCGGGATCTAATGAGCAGTTCTTC,CASSLALGLAGSNEQFF
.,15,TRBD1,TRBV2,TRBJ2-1,TGTGCCAGCAGTCCCGGGACAGGGCCTTTCAATGAGCAGTTCTTC,CASSPGTGPFNEQFF
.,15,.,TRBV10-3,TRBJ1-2,TGTGCCATCAGCGAGGGAAAGGGGTCTAACTATGGCTACACCTTC,CAISEGKGSNYGYTF
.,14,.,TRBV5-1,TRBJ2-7,TGCGCCAGCAGCGTCCCCACAGGGAACTACGAGCAGTACTTC,CASSVPTGNYEQYF
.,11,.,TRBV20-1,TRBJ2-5,TGCAGTGCTTCCATCCAAGAGACCCAGTACTTC,CSASIQETQYF
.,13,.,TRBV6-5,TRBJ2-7,TGTGCCAGCACGACAGTTAATTCGTACGAGCAGTACTTC,CASTTVNSYEQYF
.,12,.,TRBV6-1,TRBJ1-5,TGTGCCAGCAGTGAACTTGTTGAGCCCCAGCATTTT,CASSELVEPQHF
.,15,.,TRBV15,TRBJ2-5,TGTGCCACCAGCAGAGATTTTACAACCCAAGAGACCCAGTACTTC,CATSRDFTTQETQYF
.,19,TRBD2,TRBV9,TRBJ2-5,TGTGCCAGCAGCGTAGGGTACCCTACTAGCGGGGGGACCCAAGAGACCCAGTACTTC,CASSVGYPTSGGTQETQYF
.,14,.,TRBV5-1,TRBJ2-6,TGCGCCAGCAGCTTCCTCTCTGGGGCCAACGTCCTGACTTTC,CASSFLSGANVLTF
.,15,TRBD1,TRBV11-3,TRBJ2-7,TGTGCCAGCAGCCGGGACAGGGGGCGACCCTACGAGCAGTACTTC,CASSRDRGRPYEQYF
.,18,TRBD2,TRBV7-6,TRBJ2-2,TGTGCCAGCAGCCTATATGCGACGAGCGGGAGCCTCACCGGGGAGCTGTTTTTT,CASSLYATSGSLTGELFF
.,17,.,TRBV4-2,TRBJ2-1,TGTGCCAGCAGCCAAGATCTCAGGCGGGAAACCTACAATGAGCAGTTCTTC,CASSQDLRRETYNEQFF
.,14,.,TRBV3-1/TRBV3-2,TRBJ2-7,TGTGCCAGCAGCCAAGGCCGGGGGTGGGTCGAGCAGTACTTC,CASSQGRGWVEQYF
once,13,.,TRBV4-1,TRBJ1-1,TGCGCCAGCAGCCAAGGGAGGGAGACTGAAGCTTTCTTT,CASSQGRETEAFF
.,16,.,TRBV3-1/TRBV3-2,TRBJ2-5,TGTGCCAGCAGCCAAGAATTACAAATTTCCGGGGAGACCCAGTACTTC,CASSQELQISGETQYF
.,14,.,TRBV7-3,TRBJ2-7,TGTGCCAGCAGCTTAGGGCGGGGCTCCTACGAGCAGTACTTC,CASSLGRGSYEQYF
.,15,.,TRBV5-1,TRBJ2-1,TGCGCCAGCAGCTTGGATTCGGGGGAATCGGATGAGCAGTTCTTC,CASSLDSGESDEQFF
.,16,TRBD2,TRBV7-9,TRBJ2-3,TGTGCCAGCAGCATCGGACTAGCGGGGGTCACAGATACGCAGTATTTT,CASSIGLAGVTDTQYF
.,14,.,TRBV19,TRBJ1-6,TGTGCCACCAAAGACGGACACCTTAATTCACCCCTCCACTTT,CATKDGHLNSPLHF
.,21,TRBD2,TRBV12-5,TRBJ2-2,TGTGCTAGTGGTTTGGTACCCTCCTTCGGGAGGGCCGGTCGGTACACCGGGGAGCTGTTTTTT,CASGLVPSFGRAGRYTGELFF
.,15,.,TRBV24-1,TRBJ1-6,TGTGCCACCAGGGACTGGAAAGCGCGTCATTCACCCCTCCACTTT,CATRDWKARHSPLHF
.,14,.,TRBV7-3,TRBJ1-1,TGTGCCAGCAGCTTAACGAGGGGAGGGACTGAAGCTTTCTTT,CASSLTRGGTEAFF
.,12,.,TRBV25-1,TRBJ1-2,TGTGCCAGCAGTGATGGCATCTATGGCTACACCTTC,CASSDGIYGYTF
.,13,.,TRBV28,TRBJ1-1,TGTGCCAGCAGGCAGGGTACGAACACTGAAGCTTTCTTT,CASRQGTNTEAFF
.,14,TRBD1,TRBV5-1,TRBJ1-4,TGCGCCAGCAGCTTGGAGGGGGCCGGGGAAAAACTGTTTTTT,CASSLEGAGEKLFF
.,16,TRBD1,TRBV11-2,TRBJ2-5,TGTGCCAGCAGCTTAGGGGCGGCAGGGGGCCAGGAGACCCAGTACTTC,CASSLGAAGGQETQYF
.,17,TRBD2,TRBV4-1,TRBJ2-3,TGCGCCAGCAGCCAGGGACCAGCGGGGGATCCCACAGATACGCAGTATTTT,CASSQGPAGDPTDTQYF
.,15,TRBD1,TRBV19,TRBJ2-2,TGTGCCACCTCTGACAGGGGGCGGAACACCGGGGAGCTGTTTTTT,CATSDRGRNTGELFF
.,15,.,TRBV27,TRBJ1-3,TGTGCCAGCAGTCCAGACTCCGGATCTGGAAACACCATATATTTT,CASSPDSGSGNTIYF
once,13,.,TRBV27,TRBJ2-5,TGTGCCAGCAGTTTAATTCGTAAAGAGACCCAGTACTTC,CASSLIRKETQYF
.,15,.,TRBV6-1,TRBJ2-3,TGTGCCAGCAGTGAAGACAGGGTTAGCACAGATACGCAGTATTTT,CASSEDRVSTDTQYF
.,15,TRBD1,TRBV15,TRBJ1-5,TGTGCCACCAGGAATTCCCGGGACAGTTATCAGCCCCAGCATTTT,CATRNSRDSYQPQHF